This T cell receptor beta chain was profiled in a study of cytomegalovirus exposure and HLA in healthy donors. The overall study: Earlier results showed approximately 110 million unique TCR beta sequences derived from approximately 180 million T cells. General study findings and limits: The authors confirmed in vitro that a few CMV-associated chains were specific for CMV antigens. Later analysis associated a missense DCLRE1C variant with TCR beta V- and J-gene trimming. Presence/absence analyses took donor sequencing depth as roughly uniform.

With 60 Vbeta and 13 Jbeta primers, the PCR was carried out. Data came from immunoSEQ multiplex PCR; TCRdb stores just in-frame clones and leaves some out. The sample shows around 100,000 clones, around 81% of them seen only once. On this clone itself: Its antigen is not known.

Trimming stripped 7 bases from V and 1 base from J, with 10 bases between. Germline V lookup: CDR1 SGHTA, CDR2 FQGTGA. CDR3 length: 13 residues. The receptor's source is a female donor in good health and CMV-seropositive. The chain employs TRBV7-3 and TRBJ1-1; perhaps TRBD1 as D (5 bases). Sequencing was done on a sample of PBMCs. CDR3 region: CASTQGANTEAFF. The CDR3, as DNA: TGTGCCAGCACGCAGGGTGCGAACACTGAAGCTTTCTTT. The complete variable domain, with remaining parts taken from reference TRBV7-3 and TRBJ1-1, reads GAGVSQTPSNKVTEKGKYVELRCDPISGHTALYWYRQSLGQGPEFLIYFQGTGAADDSGLPNDRFFAVRPEGSVSTLKIQRTERGDSAVYLCASTQGANTEAFFGQGTRLTVV.